Each of the 4 T cell receptor beta chains below was sequenced from the same sample in a study of T-cell reconstitution after alpha-beta-depleted transplantation in children. As it was prepared, the TCRbeta library received unique molecular identifiers. TCRdb called the PCR reads again in MiXCR, with one record for every CDR3 protein. The sample holds more than 450,000 distinct CDR3 sequences; roughly 18% are singletons and the top ten take 3.3%. The material sequenced was PBMCs from the stem cell graft donor, taken from the stem cell graft. The receptors shown here come from a human donor who donated a stem cell graft to a child with acute lymphoblastic leukemia.

This clonotype was seen repeatedly, ten times or more. The chain joins TRBV7-9 to TRBJ2-7; no clear D. With 1 base removed from V and 0 bases from J, the gap between germline ends came to 10 bases. The CDR3 length is 15 residues. Germline V gene sequence: CDR1 SEHNR, CDR2 FQNEAQ (reference sequence). CDR3 sequence reads: CASSLVGPPSYEQYF. The DNA of the CDR3 is TGTGCCAGCAGCTTAGTAGGTCCCCCCTCCTACGAGCAGTACTTC.

This clonotype has just a few counts. For the CDR3, the DNA is TGCAGTGCTAGACACAGTCCGGGCCAGTACAATGAGCAGTTCTTC. Amino acids: CSARHSPGQYNEQFF. V gene TRBV20-1 combines with J gene TRBJ2-1; D is unclear. V lost 2 bases and J 4 bases, leaving 15 bases between the germline ends. There are 15 residues in the CDR3. CDR1 and CDR2 (germline): DFQATT, SNEGSKA (reference sequence).

This chain connects TRBV20-1 to TRBJ1-2; D is unresolved. Trimming stripped 8 bases from V and 6 bases from J, with 13 bases between. This CDR3 contains 11 residues. CDR1 is DFQATT and CDR2 is SNEGSKA in the germline V gene (reference sequence). As DNA, the CDR3 is TGCAGTTCCCGGGGTGAGGATGGCTACACCTTC. This gives the protein CSSRGEDGYTF.

The CDR3 region has the DNA TGTGCCAGCAGTCCAGGGACAGGGGGCCTCTACGAGCAGTACTTC. This translates into CASSPGTGGLYEQYF. This sequence joins TRBV12-3 or TRBV12-4 and TRBJ2-7; 12 nucleotides align to TRBD1. This CDR3 contains 15 residues. After removal of 5 bases from V and 3 bases from J, the junction contained 5 bases not matched to a gene.